This T cell receptor beta chain came from a study of shared clonotypes between healthy human individuals. Turning to the study itself: Three plates each covered CD4 naive and memory; CD8 naive two, CD8 memory one. The study's findings and limits: Clonotype sharing among donors likely depends on sequencing depth.

Terminally differentiated effector memory CD45RA+ cells were excluded by CCR7 positive selection of CD45RO-negative cells. This clone was detected once. Antigen unknown. CDR1 is MDHEN, CDR2 SYDVKM, per germline. This CDR3 is 14 amino acids long. Trimming removed 6 bases from V and 0 bases from J, with 12 bases in between. The run depth of the assay was deep. The method was immunoSEQ multiplex PCR; TCRdb's version includes in-frame clones alone and lacks a portion of them. This sample has around 2,000,000 clones, with over 85% found just once. V is TRBV28 and J is TRBJ2-7, with D perhaps matching TRBD1 or TRBD2 (5 bases each). The specimen was naive CD8+ T cells sorted from blood. The TCR was taken from a man between 18 and 29 years old in good health. CDR3 protein: CASSIGTDSYEQYF. DNA of the CDR3: TGTGCCAGCAGCATCGGGACGGACTCCTACGAGCAGTACTTC. The full variable domain, in which reference TRBV28 and TRBJ2-7 provide the parts outside the CDR3, is DVKVTQSSRYLVKRTGEKVFLECVQDMDHENMFWYRQDPGLGLRLIYFSYDVKMKEKGDIPEGYSVSREKKERFSLILESASTNQTSMYLCASSIGTDSYEQYFGPGTRLTVT.